This paragraph covers one T cell receptor (beta chain) sequence. Trimming left V 5 bases short and J 8 bases short, with 10 bases between. Germline V CDR1 and CDR2: MNHEY, SMNVEV (reference sequence). The CDR3 extends over 12 amino acids. These data belong to a study of T cell repertoires in cytomegalovirus infection. TCRdb analysed the reads with MiXCR anew, one entry per CDR3 protein. This table has approximately 550,000 distinct CDR3 sequences, 16% appearing once. V gene TRBV27 combines with J gene TRBJ2-4; D may be TRBD2 (5 bases). Sequences were obtained from CD8+ T cells from PBMCs. The receptor was derived from a human donor in good health (CMV status not recorded). Some clones in this sample may be carry-over from other donors' samples. CDR3 bases: TGTGCCAGCAGTATCGCGGGCGACATTCAGTACTTC. This codes for CASSIAGDIQYF.